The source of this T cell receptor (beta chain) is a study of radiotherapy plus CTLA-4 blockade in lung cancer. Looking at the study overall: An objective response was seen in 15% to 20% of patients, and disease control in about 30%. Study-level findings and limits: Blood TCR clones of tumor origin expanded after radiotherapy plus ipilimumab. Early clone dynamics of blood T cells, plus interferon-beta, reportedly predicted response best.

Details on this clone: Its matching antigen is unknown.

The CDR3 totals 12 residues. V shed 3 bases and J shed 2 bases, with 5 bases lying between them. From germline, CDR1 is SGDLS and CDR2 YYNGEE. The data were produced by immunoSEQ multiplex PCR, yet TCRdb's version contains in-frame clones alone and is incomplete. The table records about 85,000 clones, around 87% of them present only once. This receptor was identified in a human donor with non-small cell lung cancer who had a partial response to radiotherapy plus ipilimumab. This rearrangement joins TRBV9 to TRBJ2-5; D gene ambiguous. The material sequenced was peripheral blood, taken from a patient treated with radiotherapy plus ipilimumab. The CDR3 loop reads CASSAQQETQYF. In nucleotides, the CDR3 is TGTGCCAGCAGCGCACAGCAAGAGACCCAGTACTTC.